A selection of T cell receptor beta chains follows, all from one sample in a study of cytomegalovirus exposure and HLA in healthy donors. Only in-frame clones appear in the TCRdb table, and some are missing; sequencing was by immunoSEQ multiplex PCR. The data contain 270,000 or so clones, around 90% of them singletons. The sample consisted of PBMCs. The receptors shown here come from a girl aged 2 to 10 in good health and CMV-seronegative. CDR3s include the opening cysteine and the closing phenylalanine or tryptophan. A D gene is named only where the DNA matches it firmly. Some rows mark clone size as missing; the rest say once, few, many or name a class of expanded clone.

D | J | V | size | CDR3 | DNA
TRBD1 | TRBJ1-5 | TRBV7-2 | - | CASSWTGGYSNQPQHF | TGTGCCAGCAGCTGGACAGGGGGGTATAGCAATCAGCCCCAGCATTTT
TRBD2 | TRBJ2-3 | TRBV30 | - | CAWTGLARDTQYF | TGTGCCTGGACGGGACTAGCTAGAGATACGCAGTATTTT
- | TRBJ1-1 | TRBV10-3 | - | CAISDWGGMNTEAFF | TGTGCCATCAGTGATTGGGGGGGAATGAACACTGAAGCTTTCTTT
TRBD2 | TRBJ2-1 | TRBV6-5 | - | CASSPGLAGVDEQFF | TGTGCCAGCAGTCCGGGACTAGCGGGGGTCGATGAGCAGTTCTTC
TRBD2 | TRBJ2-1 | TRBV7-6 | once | CASSPGRADEQFF | TGTGCCAGCAGCCCGGGGAGGGCGGATGAGCAGTTCTTC
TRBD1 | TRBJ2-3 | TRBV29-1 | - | CSVGQSTDTQYF | TGCAGCGTGGGACAGTCCACAGATACGCAGTATTTT
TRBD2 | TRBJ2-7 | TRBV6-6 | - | CASSHPGLPFLEQYF | TGTGCCAGCAGTCACCCGGGACTACCCTTCCTCGAGCAGTACTTC
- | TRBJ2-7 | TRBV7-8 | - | CASSLGLREQYF | TGTGCCAGCAGCTTGGGCTTACGGGAGCAGTACTTC
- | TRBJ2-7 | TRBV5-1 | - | CASSLAVNRSTGPYEQYF | TGCGCCAGCAGCTTGGCCGTTAACCGCAGTACTGGGCCCTACGAGCAGTACTTC
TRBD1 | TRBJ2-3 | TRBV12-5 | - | CASGSPRKDRVDSDTQYF | TGTGCTAGTGGCTCACCCCGAAAGGACAGGGTGGACTCAGATACGCAGTATTTT
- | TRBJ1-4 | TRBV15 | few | CATRGGPPLYEKLFF | TGTGCCACCAGGGGAGGGCCACCCCTTTATGAAAAACTGTTTTTT
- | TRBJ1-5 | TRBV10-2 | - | CASSEPGQPQHF | TGCGCCAGCAGTGAACCGGGGCAGCCCCAGCATTTT
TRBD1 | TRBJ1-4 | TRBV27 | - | CASTRTGGNRAGELFF | TGTGCCAGCACTCGGACAGGGGGCAATCGGGCGGGGGAACTGTTTTTT
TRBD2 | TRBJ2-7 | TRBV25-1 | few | CASSESGLLSYEQYF | TGTGCCAGCAGTGAATCGGGACTATTAAGCTACGAGCAGTACTTC
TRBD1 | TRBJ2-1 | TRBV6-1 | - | CASALGQGNEQFF | TGTGCCAGCGCATTGGGACAGGGAAATGAGCAGTTCTTC
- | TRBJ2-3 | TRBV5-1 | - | CASGQGTTDTQYF | TGCGCCAGCGGCCAGGGTACCACAGATACGCAGTATTTT
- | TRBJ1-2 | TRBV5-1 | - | CASSFGWGLGYTF | TGCGCCAGCAGCTTCGGCTGGGGGCTTGGCTACACCTTC
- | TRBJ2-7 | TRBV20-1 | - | CSAKVLTEQYF | TGCAGTGCTAAAGTTTTGACTGAGCAGTACTTC
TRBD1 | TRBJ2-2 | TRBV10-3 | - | CAISDLGGIAGELFF | TGTGCCATCAGTGACCTAGGGGGCATTGCCGGGGAGCTGTTTTTT
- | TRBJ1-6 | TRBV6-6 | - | CASRLENSPLHF | TGTGCCAGCAGACTCGAGAATTCACCCCTCCACTTT
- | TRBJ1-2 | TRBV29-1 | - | CSVESRAGYTF | TGCAGCGTTGAATCGCGGGCTGGCTACACCTTC
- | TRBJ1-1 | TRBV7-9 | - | CASSPGTLDTEAFF | TGTGCCAGCAGCCCAGGGACACTAGACACTGAAGCTTTCTTT
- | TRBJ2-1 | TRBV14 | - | CASSLPGSFLYNEQFF | TGTGCCAGCAGTCTACCCGGGTCCTTTTTATACAATGAGCAGTTCTTC
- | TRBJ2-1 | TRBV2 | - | CASVLLIYNEQFF | TGTGCCAGCGTCCTTCTAATATACAATGAGCAGTTCTTC
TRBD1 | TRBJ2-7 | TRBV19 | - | CASSAGQGPAYEQYF | TGTGCCAGTAGTGCCGGACAGGGCCCAGCCTACGAGCAGTACTTC
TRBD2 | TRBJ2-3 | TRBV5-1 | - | CASSFSGWVSSQTSTDTQYF | TGCGCCAGCAGCTTTAGCGGGTGGGTCAGTTCTCAAACTAGCACAGATACGCAGTATTTT
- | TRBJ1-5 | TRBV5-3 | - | CQFSNQPQHF | TGCCAGTTTAGCAATCAGCCCCAGCATTTT
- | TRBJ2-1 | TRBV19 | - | CASSIQGNNEQFF | TGTGCCAGTAGTATCCAGGGGAACAATGAGCAGTTCTTC
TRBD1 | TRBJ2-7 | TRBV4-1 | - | CASSQDGTGTREQYF | TGCGCCAGCAGCCAAGATGGGACAGGGACTCGTGAGCAGTACTTC
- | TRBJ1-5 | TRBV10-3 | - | CAISDGGSEQPQHF | TGTGCCATCAGTGACGGGGGGAGCGAACAGCCCCAGCATTTT
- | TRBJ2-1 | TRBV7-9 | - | CASSLGETRNNEQFF | TGTGCCAGCAGCTTAGGGGAAACTAGAAACAATGAGCAGTTCTTC
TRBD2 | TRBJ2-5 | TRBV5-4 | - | CASSPVLRRGGQETQYF | TGTGCCAGCAGCCCCGTTCTGAGGCGGGGGGGGCAGGAGACCCAGTACTTC
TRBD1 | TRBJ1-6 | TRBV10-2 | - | CAAGTVNSPLHF | TGCGCCGCCGGGACAGTAAATTCACCCCTCCACTTT
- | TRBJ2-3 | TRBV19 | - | CASRLETFTDTQYF | TGTGCCAGTAGACTAGAGACCTTCACAGATACGCAGTATTTT
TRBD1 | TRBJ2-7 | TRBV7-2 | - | CASSLTRTGLEQYF | TGTGCCAGCAGCTTGACTCGGACAGGGCTCGAGCAGTACTTC
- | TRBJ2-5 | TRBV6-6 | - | CASSYPGVEETQYF | TGTGCCAGCAGTTACCCCGGGGTGGAGGAGACCCAGTACTTC
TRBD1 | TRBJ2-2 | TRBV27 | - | CASSIRTGLNTGELFF | TGTGCCAGCAGTATCCGGACAGGGCTGAACACCGGGGAGCTGTTTTTT
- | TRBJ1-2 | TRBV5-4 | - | CASSLYGGDYGYTF | TGTGCCAGCAGCTTGTATGGAGGAGACTATGGCTACACCTTC
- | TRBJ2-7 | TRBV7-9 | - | CSSSLVKGVNYEQYF | TGTTCCAGCAGCTTAGTGAAGGGGGTTAACTACGAGCAGTACTTC
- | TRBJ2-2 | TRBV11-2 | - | CASSLDSLLGGYTGELFF | TGTGCCAGCAGCTTAGATTCTCTCCTCGGGGGATACACCGGGGAGCTGTTTTTT
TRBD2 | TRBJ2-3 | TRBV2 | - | CASGLATDTQYF | TGTGCCAGCGGACTAGCAACAGATACGCAGTATTTT
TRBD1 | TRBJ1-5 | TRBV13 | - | CASSLGGTGSEPQHF | TGTGCCAGCAGCTTAGGCGGGACAGGCAGCGAGCCCCAGCATTTT
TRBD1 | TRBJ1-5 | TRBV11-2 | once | CASSLGRGRDQPQHF | TGTGCCAGCAGCTTAGGGAGGGGGCGGGATCAGCCCCAGCATTTT